There are a few counts of the clone carrying this T cell receptor beta chain. Its target is not known. V lost 4 bases, J lost 12 bases, and 23 bases lay in between. Looked up from germline, CDR1 is SGHKS and CDR2 is YYEKEE (reference sequence). The length of the CDR3 is 15 residues. The sample is drawn from a study of identical twins. Study-wide results and caveats: The study drew conclusions from cross-sectional statistical analysis, not from following the same donors. Partly confounded zero-insertion analyses could result from invariant MAIT and iNKT cells.

TCRdb recomputed calls from the 5' RACE reads with MiXCR, one row per CDR3 protein. Of 450,000 or so distinct CDR3 sequences detected, approximately 14% appear once; the ten largest clones hold 0.5% to 0.65%. No donor was unhealthy or non-Caucasian. Another study also made use of these data, one on yellow fever vaccine responses in identical twins. That source adds: Reports say the vaccine T cell response in twins looked partly convergent and partly personalized.

Sample: CD4+ T cells sorted from blood. The source of this sequence is a woman aged 18-29 years in good health. This sequence joins TRBV5-5 and TRBJ2-1; D ambiguous. The CDR3 reads CASSRPSAEKMGQFF. The DNA of the CDR3 is TGTGCCAGCAGCCGGCCTTCGGCGGAAAAGATGGGGCAGTTCTTC.